The T cell receptor (beta chain) under discussion was sequenced for a study of OX40 agonist ivuxolimab in advanced cancers. Produced via immunoSEQ multiplex PCR; TCRdb's table is partial and in-frame only. The sample holds some 30,000 clones; over 80% are singletons and the top ten take more than 30%. This clone came up a few times. Germline V lookup: CDR1 MNHNS, CDR2 SASEGT. The CDR3 length is 14 residues. With 5 bases removed from V and 0 bases from J, the gap between germline ends came to 8 bases. The specimen was CD4+ or CD8+ T cells sorted from blood, collected in a trial of the OX40 agonist ivuxolimab. The TCR sequence derives from an adult with an advanced solid tumor such as melanoma, head and neck, liver or kidney cancer. This rearrangement joins TRBV6-1 to TRBJ1-3; D unclear. This CDR3 reads CASSNGFSGNTIYF. The CDR3 DNA is TGTGCCAGCAGTAACGGGTTCTCTGGAAACACCATATATTTT.